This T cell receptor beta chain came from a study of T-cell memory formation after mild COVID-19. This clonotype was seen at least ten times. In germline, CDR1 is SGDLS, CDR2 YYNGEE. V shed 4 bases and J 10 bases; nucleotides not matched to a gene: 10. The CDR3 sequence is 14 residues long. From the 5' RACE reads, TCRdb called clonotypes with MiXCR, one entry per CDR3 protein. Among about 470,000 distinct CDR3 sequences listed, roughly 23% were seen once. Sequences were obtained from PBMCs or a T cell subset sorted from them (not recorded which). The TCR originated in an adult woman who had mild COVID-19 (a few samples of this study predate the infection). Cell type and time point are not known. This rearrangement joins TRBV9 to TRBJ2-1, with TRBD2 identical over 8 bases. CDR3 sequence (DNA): TGTGCCAGCAGCACCGCGGGGGGCCCTCGGGAGCAGTTCTTC. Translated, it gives CASSTAGGPREQFF.